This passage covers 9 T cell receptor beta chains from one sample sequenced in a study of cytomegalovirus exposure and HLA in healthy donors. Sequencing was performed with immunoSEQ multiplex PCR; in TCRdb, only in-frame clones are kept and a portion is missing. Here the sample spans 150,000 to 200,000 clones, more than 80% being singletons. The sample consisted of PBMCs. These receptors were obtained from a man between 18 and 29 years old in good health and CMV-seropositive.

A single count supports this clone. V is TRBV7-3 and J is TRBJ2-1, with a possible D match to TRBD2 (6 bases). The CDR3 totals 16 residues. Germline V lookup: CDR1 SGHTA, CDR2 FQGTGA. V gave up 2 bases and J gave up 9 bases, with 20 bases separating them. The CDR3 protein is CASSLSNPGGPGEQFF. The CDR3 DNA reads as TGTGCCAGCAGCTTATCCAATCCCGGAGGGCCCGGTGAGCAGTTCTTC.

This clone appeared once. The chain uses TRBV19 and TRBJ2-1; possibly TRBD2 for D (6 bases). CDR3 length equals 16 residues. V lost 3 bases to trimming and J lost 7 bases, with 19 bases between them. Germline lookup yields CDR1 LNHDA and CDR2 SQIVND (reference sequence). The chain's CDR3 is CASSITPGVAENEQFF. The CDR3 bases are TGTGCCAGTAGTATCACCCCGGGTGTAGCGGAGAATGAGCAGTTCTTC.

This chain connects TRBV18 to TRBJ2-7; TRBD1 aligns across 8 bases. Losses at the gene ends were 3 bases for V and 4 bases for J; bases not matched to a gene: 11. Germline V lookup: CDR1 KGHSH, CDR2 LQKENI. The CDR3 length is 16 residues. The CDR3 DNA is TGTGCCAGCTCACCCACCGGACAGGGATTTTATTACGAGCAGTACTTC. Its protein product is CASSPTGQGFYYEQYF.

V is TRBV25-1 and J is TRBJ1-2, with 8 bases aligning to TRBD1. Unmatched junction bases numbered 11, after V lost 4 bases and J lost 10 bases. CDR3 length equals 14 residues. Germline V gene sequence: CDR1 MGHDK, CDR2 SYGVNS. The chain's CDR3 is CASSGQGASIPYTF. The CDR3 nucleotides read TGTGCCAGCAGTGGCCAGGGGGCGTCGATTCCCTACACCTTC.

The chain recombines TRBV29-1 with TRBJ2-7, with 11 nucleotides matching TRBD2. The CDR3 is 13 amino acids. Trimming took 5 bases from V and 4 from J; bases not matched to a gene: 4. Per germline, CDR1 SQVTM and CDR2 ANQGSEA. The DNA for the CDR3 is TGCAGCGTTACTACTAGCGGGAGTTACGAGCAGTACTTC. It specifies CSVTTSGSYEQYF.

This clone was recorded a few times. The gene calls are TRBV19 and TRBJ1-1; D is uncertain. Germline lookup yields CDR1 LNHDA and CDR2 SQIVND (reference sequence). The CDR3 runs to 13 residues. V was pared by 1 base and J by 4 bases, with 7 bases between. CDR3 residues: CASSIGQATEAFF. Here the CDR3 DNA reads TGTGCCAGTAGTATAGGCCAGGCCACTGAAGCTTTCTTT.

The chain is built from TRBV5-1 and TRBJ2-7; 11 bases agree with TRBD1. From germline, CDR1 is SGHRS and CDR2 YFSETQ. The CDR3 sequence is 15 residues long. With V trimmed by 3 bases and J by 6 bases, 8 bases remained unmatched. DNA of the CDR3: TGCGCCAGCAGCTCCACCGGGACAGGGGGAAGCGAGCAGTACTTC. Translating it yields CASSSTGTGGSEQYF.

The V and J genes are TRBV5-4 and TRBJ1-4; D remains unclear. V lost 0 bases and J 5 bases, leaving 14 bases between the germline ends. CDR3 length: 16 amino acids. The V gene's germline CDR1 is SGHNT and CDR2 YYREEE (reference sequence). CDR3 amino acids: CASSLVRQTLNEKLFF. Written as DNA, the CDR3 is TGTGCCAGCAGCTTGGTGCGGCAGACGTTAAATGAAAAACTGTTTTTT.

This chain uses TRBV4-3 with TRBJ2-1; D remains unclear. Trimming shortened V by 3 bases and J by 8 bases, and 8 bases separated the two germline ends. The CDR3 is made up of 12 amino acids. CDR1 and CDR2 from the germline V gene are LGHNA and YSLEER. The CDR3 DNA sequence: TGCGCCAGCAGCCATCCCGCGGATGAGCAGTTCTTC. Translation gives CASSHPADEQFF.